Detailed here is one T cell receptor beta chain. Per the original methods: Amplification of reference gene primers provided the estimated nucleated cell counts. Profiled with immunoSEQ multiplex PCR; TCRdb holds only in-frame clones, not every one. V, J and clone size are those of that table, while D and trimming were read from the DNA. The sample lists over 110,000 clones; approximately 88% were seen once. The sample originates from a study of blood T cell repertoires in COVID-19. Study at large: From the United States, Italy and Spain came samples of acute and convalescent COVID-19. The analysed material was cDNA or gDNA that came from T cells, B-cell-depleted T cells, or PBMCs.

The CDR3 has 16 residues. Germline CDR1 KGHDR, CDR2 SFDVKD. J gave up 2 bases and V 4 bases, and 5 bases lay outside the gene matches. The chain has TRBV24-1 and TRBJ2-3; 10 nucleotides agree with TRBD1. Material: peripheral blood. This receptor was taken from a woman aged 45-65 years with acute or convalescent COVID-19. CDR3 sequence (DNA): TGTGCCACCAGTGAGGCCGGGACAGGGGCCACAGATACGCAGTATTTT. Translating it yields CATSEAGTGATDTQYF.